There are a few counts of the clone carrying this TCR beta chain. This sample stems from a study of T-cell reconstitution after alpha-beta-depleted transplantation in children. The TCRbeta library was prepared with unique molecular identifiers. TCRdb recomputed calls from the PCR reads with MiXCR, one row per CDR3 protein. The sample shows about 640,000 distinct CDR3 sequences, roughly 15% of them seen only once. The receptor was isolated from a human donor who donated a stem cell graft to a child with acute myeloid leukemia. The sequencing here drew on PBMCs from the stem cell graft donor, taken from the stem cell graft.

In DNA form, the CDR3 reads TGTGCCAGCACTCCGGGGACAGGGAACACTGAAGCTTTCTTT. Translation gives CASTPGTGNTEAFF. The chain combines TRBV12-3 or TRBV12-4 with TRBJ1-1, with TRBD1 identical over 8 bases. The CDR3 loop spans 14 amino acids. V lost 7 bases and J lost 1; bases outside the gene matches: 5.